This TCR beta chain was retrieved from a study of response to subunit inactivated influenza vaccine. TCRdb reprocessed the RT-PCR reads via MiXCR and lists one record per CDR3 protein. The sample includes hundreds of thousands of distinct CDR3 sequences, roughly 10% of them seen just once. The CDR3 extends over 13 amino acids. Looked up from germline, CDR1 is KGHDR and CDR2 is SFDVKD. V gave up 6 bases and J gave up 8 bases, with 13 bases separating them. The data were also submitted as part of a second study, on T cells expressing NK-cell markers. That source reports: Researchers built TCR beta cDNA using 5'RACE template switching with UMIs. The sequencing cohort of eight donors included seven HCMV-seropositive individuals and one seronegative individual. NKG2C+ dominant clonotypes from roughly 6 donors made up roughly 1.0-8% of CD8+ T cells. HCMV specificity was not established for the expanded NKG2C+ T cell clones.

The chain uses TRBV24-1 and TRBJ2-1; D is undetermined. The specimen comprised PBMCs from blood, sampled on the day of vaccination. The sequence was obtained from a man in his fifties or sixties who received an inactivated influenza vaccine. The CDR3 is CATSRRGVDEQFF. The CDR3 DNA is TGTGCCACCAGTAGAAGAGGTGTGGATGAGCAGTTCTTC.